This entry is about one T cell receptor (beta chain). Its matching antigen is unknown. These data come from a study of CD8+ T cells in alopecia areata. At the level of the study: For 6 to 18 months, tofacitinib was taken, and 6 months off drug followed.

The study, taken as a whole, reports: Expanded CD8+ clones among the top 100, and scalp clonality, were significantly decreased by tofacitinib. Possibly because of HLA-related factors, TCR sharing was less clear across patients than in mice.

Treatment specified: oral pan-JAK inhibitor, 5-10 mg twice daily. The investigators collected lesional scalp punch biopsies and peripheral blood from alopecia areata patients. Investigators isolated RNA and reverse transcribed it into cDNA to act as the sequencing template. TCRdb keeps only in-frame clones here, not all; method: immunoSEQ multiplex PCR. The sample carries about 3,900 clones, approximately 66% recorded once. This specimen consisted of skin, obtained at week 24, from a patient treated with tofacitinib. This TCR was sampled from a human donor with alopecia areata.

In DNA, the CDR3 is TGTGCCAGCAGCTTTAGCGGGTACACCGGGGAGCTGTTTTTT. Translation: CASSFSGYTGELFF. The chain links TRBV11-2 to TRBJ2-2; 7 bases align to TRBD2. This CDR3 comprises 14 residues. V lost 3 bases, J lost 3 bases, and 1 base stayed unmatched. The germline V gene encodes CDR1 SGHAT and CDR2 FQNNGV.